The entry below describes one TCR beta chain. Its target is not known. The data belong to a study of T cell responses to AZD1222 COVID-19 vaccine. The CDR3 has 17 amino acids. V lost 5 bases, J lost 5 bases, and 24 bases lay in between. CDR1 and CDR2 (germline): MNHEY, SMNVEV (reference sequence). Method: immunoSEQ multiplex PCR; TCRdb's copy keeps in-frame clones and lacks some. The sample lists roughly 150,000 clones, roughly 92% occurring once. Study findings and constraints: The donor group comprised mostly white British people and more females; the analysis possibly underestimated clonal diversity. Scientists sampled the repertoires only once the peak T cell response had passed.

The chain carries TRBV27 and TRBJ1-2; D gene uncertain. The sequenced sample was peripheral blood, obtained on day 0 of AZD1222 vaccination. The TCR was taken from an adult in good health. CDR3 bases: TGTGCCAGCAGTCCTCTCCTCGGTACCCCATATAGATATGGCTACACCTTC. The encoded protein is CASSPLLGTPYRYGYTF.